The 14 T cell receptor beta chains given below trace back to one sample, sequenced in a study of blood T cell repertoires in COVID-19. Assay: immunoSEQ multiplex PCR; the TCRdb copy retains only in-frame clones and omits some. The profile covers about 98,000 clones, with about 80% appearing a single time and 15% to 20% taken by the ten largest. The specimen was peripheral blood. The source of these receptors is an elderly man with acute or convalescent COVID-19.

J is TRBJ1-1 and V is TRBV14; weak D call: TRBD1 (6 bases). In germline, CDR1 is SGHDN, CDR2 FVKESK. With 5 bases removed from V and 1 base from J, the gap between germline ends came to 11 bases. The length of the CDR3 is 14 residues. The CDR3 protein is CASSYQGRNTEAFF. CDR3 in DNA: TGTGCCAGCAGCTATCAGGGGAGGAACACTGAAGCTTTCTTT.

This chain uses TRBV10-3 with TRBJ1-1; 7 bases line up with TRBD1. CDR1 is ENHRY, CDR2 SYGVKD, per germline. Trimming cost V 3 bases and J 8 bases; bases outside gene matches: 6. This CDR3 spans 13 amino acids. The CDR3 loop is CAISDVGQLEAFF. DNA for the CDR3: TGTGCCATCAGTGATGTGGGACAGCTCGAAGCTTTCTTT.

The chain couples TRBV19 to TRBJ2-7; 8 bases line up with TRBD2. The CDR3 covers 14 residues. The V and J ends lost 3 bases and 6 bases, in that order; junction bases with no gene match: 7. The germline gives CDR1 LNHDA, CDR2 SQIVND (reference sequence). DNA of the CDR3: TGTGCCAGTAGTATGGGCGGGAGGAGGGGCGAGCAGTACTTC. Amino acids: CASSMGGRRGEQYF.

CDR3 residues: CASSRDSEGSQPQHF. In DNA form, the CDR3 reads TGTGCCAGCAGCCGTGACTCGGAGGGTAGTCAGCCCCAGCATTTT. The chain uses TRBV5-5 and TRBJ1-5; unclear D gene. The germline V and J ends were trimmed by 4 bases and 6 bases, with 17 bases remaining between them. Germline V gene data show CDR1 as SGHKS and CDR2 as YYEKEE (reference sequence). The CDR3 has 15 residues.

The chain employs TRBV7-2 and TRBJ2-1, with 9 nucleotides matching TRBD1. The germline V gene encodes CDR1 SGHTA and CDR2 FQGNSA. This CDR3 has 16 residues. Trimming took 1 base from V and 4 from J; bases not matched to a gene: 5. The CDR3 protein is CASSLEVGQGYNEQFF. The DNA for the CDR3 is TGTGCCAGCAGCTTAGAAGTCGGACAGGGGTACAATGAGCAGTTCTTC.

The chain employs TRBV28 and TRBJ2-7, with a weak D call TRBD1 (5 bases). CDR1 and CDR2 (germline): MDHEN, SYDVKM. Trimming stripped 4 bases from V and 3 bases from J, with 10 bases between. This CDR3 has 13 amino acids. Written as DNA, the CDR3 is TGTGCCAGCAGTTCCCTAGGGGACTACGAGCAGTACTTC. This translates into CASSSLGDYEQYF.

This clone was seen only once. CDR3 sequence (DNA): TGTGCCTGGTCGGGACTCCCCACAGATACGCAGTATTTT. It encodes CAWSGLPTDTQYF. The genes are TRBV30 and TRBJ2-3, with D maybe TRBD2 (6 bases). The CDR3 runs to 13 residues. CDR1 GTSNPN and CDR2 SVGIG come from the germline V gene (reference sequence). Trimming took 5 bases from V and 2 from J, leaving 11 bases between them.

This clone was seen once. This chain links TRBV27 with TRBJ1-5; D is unclear. Germline assignment: CDR1 MNHEY and CDR2 SMNVEV (reference sequence). The CDR3 covers 14 residues. V lost 3 bases, J lost 7 bases, and 13 bases lay in between. CDR3 coding DNA: TGTGCCAGCAGTTTGAGGGAAAGTAGCCAGCCCCAGCATTTT. This gives the protein CASSLRESSQPQHF.

The chain is built from TRBV15 and TRBJ1-1; possibly TRBD1 for D (5 bases). Germline V gene lookup returns CDR1 LNHNV and CDR2 YYDKDF (reference sequence). V gave up 2 bases and J gave up 7 bases, with 20 bases separating them. The length of the CDR3 is 16 residues. The CDR3 coding sequence is TGTGCCACCAGCAGATATGATCCCGCGGGGCGCAATGAAGCTTTCTTT. This codes for CATSRYDPAGRNEAFF.

In this sample, this clone turned up many times. The chain employs TRBV5-4 and TRBJ2-7; D is possibly TRBD1 (6 bases). This CDR3 comprises 14 residues. The V gene's germline CDR1 is SGHNT and CDR2 YYREEE (reference sequence). The V and J ends lost 4 bases and 2 bases respectively, with 13 bases between them. CDR3 sequence reads: CASSGSDRTYEQYF. As DNA, the CDR3 is TGTGCCAGCAGCGGGTCCGACAGGACCTACGAGCAGTACTTC.

The gene calls are TRBV2 and TRBJ2-3; 13 bases map to TRBD2. This CDR3 is 14 amino acids long. Germline values: CDR1 SNHLY, CDR2 FYNNEI. V was pared by 6 bases and J by 7 bases, with 4 bases of the junction left unmatched. CDR3 amino acids: CASRPGLAGNTQYF. The CDR3 region has the DNA TGTGCCAGCAGACCGGGACTAGCGGGGAATACGCAGTATTTT. The full variable domain, with the rest looked up from reference TRBV2 and TRBJ2-3, is EPEVTQTPSHQVTQMGQEVILRCVPISNHLYFYWYRQILGQKVEFLVSFYNNEISEKSEIFDDQFSVERPDGSNFTLKIRSTKLEDSAMYFCASRPGLAGNTQYFGPGTRLTVL.

V usage is TRBV5-6 and J usage is TRBJ2-7; 9 bases align to TRBD1. The CDR3 consists of 16 residues. Germline CDR1 is SGHDT and CDR2 is YYEEEE. With 2 bases clipped from V and 2 bases from J, the junction kept 8 bases outside the gene matches. For the CDR3, the DNA is TGTGCCAGCAGCTTTTGGACAGGGGTAAGGACCTACGAGCAGTACTTC. The encoded protein is CASSFWTGVRTYEQYF.

The chain carries TRBV11-2 and TRBJ2-1; 9 positions agree with TRBD2. The junction had 4 bases not matched to a gene; V was cut back by 5 bases and J by 5 bases. The CDR3 is 14 residues long. In germline, CDR1 is SGHAT, CDR2 FQNNGV. As DNA, the CDR3 is TGTGCCAGCAGCGCGGGACTAGCCGACAATGAGCAGTTCTTC. It is translated as CASSAGLADNEQFF.

The J gene is TRBJ2-1, the V gene TRBV19; 12 positions match TRBD2. CDR1 is LNHDA, CDR2 SQIVND, per germline (reference sequence). V gave up 6 bases and J gave up 7 bases; unmatched junction bases: 1. The CDR3 is 13 residues long. The CDR3 loop reads CASRGTSGNEQFF. CDR3 coding DNA: TGTGCCAGTAGAGGGACTAGCGGGAATGAGCAGTTCTTC. Complete variable domain (other parts from reference TRBV19 and TRBJ2-1): DGGITQSPKYLFRKEGQNVTLSCEQNLNHDAMYWYRQDPGQGLRLIYYSQIVNDFQKGDIAEGYSVSREKKESFPLTVTSAQKNPTAFYLCASRGTSGNEQFFGPGTRLTVL.